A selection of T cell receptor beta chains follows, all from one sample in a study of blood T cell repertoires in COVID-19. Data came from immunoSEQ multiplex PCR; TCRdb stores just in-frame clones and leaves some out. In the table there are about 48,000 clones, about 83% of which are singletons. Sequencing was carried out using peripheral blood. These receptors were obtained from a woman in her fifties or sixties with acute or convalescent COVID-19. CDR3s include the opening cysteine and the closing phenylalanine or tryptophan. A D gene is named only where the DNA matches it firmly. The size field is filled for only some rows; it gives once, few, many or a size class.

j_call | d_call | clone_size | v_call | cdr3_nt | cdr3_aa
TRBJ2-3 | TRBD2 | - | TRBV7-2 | TGTGCCAGCAGCTTTGGGGCGGGAGGTACCACAGATACGCAGTATTTT | CASSFGAGGTTDTQYF
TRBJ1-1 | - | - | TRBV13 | TGTGCCAGCAGTATGGAGCAGGGTGGCCCTGAAGCTTTCTTT | CASSMEQGGPEAFF
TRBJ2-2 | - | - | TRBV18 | TGTGCCAGCTCACCACTCCTTACAGTGAACACCGGGGAGCTGTTTTTT | CASSPLLTVNTGELFF
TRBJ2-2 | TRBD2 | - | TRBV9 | TGTGCCAGCAGCCCTCGAACTAGCGGGGGAACCGGGGAGCTGTTTTTT | CASSPRTSGGTGELFF
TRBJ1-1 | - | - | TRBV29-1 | TGCAGCGTCCCCGGGTACGGAGAAGCGGGAGCTTTCTTT | CSVPGYGEAGAFF
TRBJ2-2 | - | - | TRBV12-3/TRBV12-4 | TGTGCCAGCAGGACAAACACCGGGGAGCTGTTTTTT | CASRTNTGELFF
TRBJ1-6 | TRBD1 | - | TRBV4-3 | TGCGCCAGCAGCCAAGATAGGCCAGGGGGATTTTCACCCCTCCACTTT | CASSQDRPGGFSPLHF
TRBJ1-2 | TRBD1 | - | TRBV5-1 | TGCGCCAGCAGCTTGGACCGGTGGACAGGGGAGGAAGGCTACACCTTC | CASSLDRWTGEEGYTF
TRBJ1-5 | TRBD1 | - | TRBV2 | TGTGCCAGCAGGTCGGCCCGCGCCGGGACAGGGAGCAATCAGCCCCAGCATTTT | CASRSARAGTGSNQPQHF
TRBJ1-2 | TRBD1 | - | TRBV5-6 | TGTGCCAGCAGCCCTTCGGACAGGGAACCCTATGGCTACACCTTC | CASSPSDREPYGYTF
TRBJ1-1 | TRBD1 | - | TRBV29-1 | TGCAGCGTCGCAGGGGGCATCTCTGAAGCTTTCTTT | CSVAGGISEAFF
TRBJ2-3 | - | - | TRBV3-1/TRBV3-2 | TGTGCCAGCAGCCGGTTCGGGTTCACAGATACGCAGTATTTT | CASSRFGFTDTQYF
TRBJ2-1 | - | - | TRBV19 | TGTGCCAGTAGTCGGGACTCCCGGGGGAACAATGAGCAGTTCTTC | CASSRDSRGNNEQFF
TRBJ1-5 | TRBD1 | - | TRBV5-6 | TGTGCCAGCAGCTTGTTCGGCGACAGGGGCCATCAGCCCCAGCATTTT | CASSLFGDRGHQPQHF
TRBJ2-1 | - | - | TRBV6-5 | TGTGCCAGCAGTTCGGGAGCTGCGCTTTCCTACAATGAGCAGTTCTTC | CASSSGAALSYNEQFF
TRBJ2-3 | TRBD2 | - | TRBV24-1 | TGTGCCACCAGTGATGGGGGACTAGCGGGGGGGGCAGATACGCAGTATTTT | CATSDGGLAGGADTQYF
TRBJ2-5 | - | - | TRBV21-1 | TGTGCCAGCAGCGATAGGCTAGCGGGAGGGCCTCAGGAGACCCAGTACTTC | CASSDRLAGGPQETQYF
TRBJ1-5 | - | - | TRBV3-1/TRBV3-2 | TGTGCCAGCAGCCAAGACTCGGGGAATCAGCCCCAGCATTTT | CASSQDSGNQPQHF
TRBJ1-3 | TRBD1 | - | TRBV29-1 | TGCAGCGTTGAAGGGCCCCGGGACAGGGGCTCAGGAAACACCATATATTTT | CSVEGPRDRGSGNTIYF
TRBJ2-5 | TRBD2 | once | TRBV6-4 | TGTGCCAGCAGTCCGACTAGCGGGTTAGGTTTGGAGACCCAGTACTTC | CASSPTSGLGLETQYF
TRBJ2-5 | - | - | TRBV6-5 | TGTGCCAGCCATGCTACAGGGTATGGAGAGACCCAGTACTTC | CASHATGYGETQYF
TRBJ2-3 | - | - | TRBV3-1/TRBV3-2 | TGTGCCAGCAGCCAAATCCAGGGAACAGATACGCAGTATTTT | CASSQIQGTDTQYF
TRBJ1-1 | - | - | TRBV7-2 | TGTGCCAGCAGCTTCGGGGTCGTGGGGAACACTGAAGCTTTCTTT | CASSFGVVGNTEAFF